Each of the 18 T cell receptor beta chains below was sequenced from the same sample in a study of blood T cell repertoires in COVID-19. The assay was immunoSEQ multiplex PCR, and TCRdb's table has in-frame clones only and misses some. The sample holds some 300,000 clones, around 84% seen once. The material sequenced was peripheral blood. The receptors were sampled from a man in his sixties or seventies with acute or convalescent COVID-19.

J is TRBJ2-1 and V is TRBV28; the match to TRBD1 covers 9 bases. This CDR3 region has 16 residues. Germline values: CDR1 MDHEN, CDR2 SYDVKM. Trimming removed 3 bases from V and 9 bases from J; junction bases left unmatched: 12. The CDR3 region has the DNA TGTGCCAGCAGTTTGCCACCGGGACAGGGTATCTCTGAGCAGTTCTTC. This encodes CASSLPPGQGISEQFF.

V and J are TRBV2 and TRBJ1-4; unclear D gene. The CDR3 covers 14 residues. V was shortened by 6 bases and J by 5 bases, with 13 bases between the two germline ends. Germline-derived CDR1 and CDR2 are SNHLY and FYNNEI. CDR3 amino acids: CASSQDVSNEKLFF. As DNA, the CDR3 is TGTGCCAGCAGCCAGGATGTATCGAATGAAAAACTGTTTTTT.

The rearrangement links TRBV24-1 to TRBJ1-6; no firm D call. In germline, CDR1 is KGHDR, CDR2 SFDVKD. Trimming removed 6 bases from V and 9 bases from J, with 11 bases in between. The CDR3 runs 13 residues. CDR3 sequence reads: CATSRNGISPLHF. CDR3 nucleotide sequence: TGTGCCACCAGTAGGAACGGGATTTCACCCCTCCACTTT.

This rearrangement joins TRBV7-9 to TRBJ1-1; tentative D call: TRBD1 (5 bases). The CDR3 contains 13 residues. Trimming stripped 7 bases from V and 8 bases from J, with 17 bases between. The germline V gene has CDR1 SEHNR and CDR2 FQNEAQ (reference sequence). The CDR3 bases are TGTGCCAGCATTACCACAGGCGGCGGAGAAGCTTTCTTT. Its translation is CASITTGGGEAFF.

J is TRBJ1-2 and V is TRBV7-2, with a tentative D call TRBD1 (5 bases). V lost 3 bases and J lost 8, with 13 bases in between. The V gene's germline CDR1 is SGHTA and CDR2 FQGNSA. The length of the CDR3 is 13 residues. CDR3 bases: TGTGCCAGCAGCTTCGACAGACGGAGCGGCTACACCTTC. The encoded protein is CASSFDRRSGYTF. The complete variable domain, with remaining parts taken from reference TRBV7-2 and TRBJ1-2, reads GAGVSQSPSNKVTEKGKDVELRCDPISGHTALYWYRQSLGQGLEFLIYFQGNSAPDKSGLPSDRFSAERTGGSVSTLTIQRTQQEDSAVYLCASSFDRRSGYTFGSGTRLTVV.

Remarks on this clone: In the same sample, other DNA sequences code for this CDR3. The V gene is TRBV11-3, the J gene TRBJ2-7, with TRBD1 matching 9 bases. The germline CDR1 and CDR2 sequences are SGHNT and YENEEA. J gave up 3 bases and V 5 bases, and 2 bases lay outside the gene matches. This CDR3 is 13 amino acids long. CDR3 loop: CASSRQGGYEQYF. CDR3 nucleotides: TGTGCCAGCAGCCGACAGGGGGGCTACGAGCAGTACTTC.

The CDR3 here is CASTLTVAGELFF. The CDR3 DNA follows: TGTGCCAGCACCCTTACGGTGGCCGGGGAGCTGTTTTTT. The chain combines TRBV12-3 or TRBV12-4 with TRBJ2-2; D is uncertain. V was cut by 7 bases and J by 6 bases, with 12 bases left in between. This CDR3 spans 13 amino acids.

The chain has TRBV19 and TRBJ2-1; 7 bases align to TRBD1. The CDR3 runs 20 residues. Germline V gives CDR1 LNHDA, CDR2 SQIVND (reference sequence). V was clipped by 5 bases and J by 7 bases; unmatched bases: 26. In DNA, the CDR3 is TGTGCCAGTAGTGCCTTCTCCGGGACAGTTACATCTTCACGACCGAATGAGCAGTTCTTC. Translating it yields CASSAFSGTVTSSRPNEQFF.

The chain joins TRBV6-1 to TRBJ1-2; no definite D call. The germline V gene has CDR1 MNHNS and CDR2 SASEGT. Between the trimmed V and J ends, which lost 1 base and 2 bases, there was a span of 8 bases. The length of the CDR3 is 14 residues. CDR3 nucleotide sequence: TGTGCCAGCAGTGAAGGGTTGGCCAACTATGGCTACACCTTC. Amino acids: CASSEGLANYGYTF.

This chain's CDR3 is CASSPGTGGLFEQPQHF. The CDR3 DNA sequence: TGTGCCAGCTCACCAGGGACAGGGGGATTATTCGAACAGCCCCAGCATTTT. The rearrangement links TRBV18 to TRBJ1-5; TRBD1 matches at 11 bases. V lost 2 bases and J lost 7; bases outside the gene matches: 10. This CDR3 is built from 17 residues. Germline CDR1 KGHSH, CDR2 LQKENI.

This rearrangement joins TRBV7-8 to TRBJ1-5; D uncertain. This CDR3 contains 15 residues. In germline, CDR1 is SGHVS, CDR2 FQNEAQ. Trimming shortened V by 2 bases and J by 6 bases, and 14 bases separated the two germline ends. CDR3 sequence reads: CASSLSSGYPQPQHF. The CDR3 DNA reads TGTGCCAGCAGCTTATCATCCGGGTACCCTCAGCCCCAGCATTTT. The whole variable domain, filled in from reference TRBV7-8 and TRBJ1-5, reads GAGVSQSPRYKVAKRGQDVALRCDPISGHVSLFWYQQALGQGPEFLTYFQNEAQLDKSGLPSDRFFAERPEGSVSTLKIQRTQQEDSAVYLCASSLSSGYPQPQHFGDGTRLSIL.

V gene TRBV15 combines with J gene TRBJ2-3, with 13 positions matching TRBD2. V was clipped by 0 bases and J by 4 bases; unmatched bases: 7. CDR3 size: 18 residues. Looked up from germline, CDR1 is LNHNV and CDR2 is YYDKDF (reference sequence). The CDR3 DNA is TGTGCCACCAGCAGAGATCGGGGACTAGCGGGAAGCCCAGATACGCAGTATTTT. Translation: CATSRDRGLAGSPDTQYF.

The V gene is TRBV28, the J gene TRBJ1-1; D unclear. The V end lost 1 base, the J end lost 4 bases, and 7 bases lay between the germline ends. This CDR3 is built from 13 residues. CDR1 and CDR2 from the germline V gene are MDHEN and SYDVKM. CDR3 DNA: TGTGCCAGCAGTTTATTCGAGGGCACTGAAGCTTTCTTT. It translates to CASSLFEGTEAFF.

V and J are TRBV7-2 and TRBJ2-7; D perhaps matches TRBD2 (7 bases). The V gene's germline CDR1 is SGHTA and CDR2 FQGNSA. The CDR3 runs 15 residues. Trimming removed 5 bases at V and 9 bases at J, with 23 bases between. This CDR3 reads CASSRDPRGGGVQYF. As DNA, the CDR3 is TGTGCCAGCAGCAGAGACCCCAGGGGCGGGGGAGTGCAGTACTTC.

The chain carries TRBV6-5 and TRBJ1-1; D call uncertain. CDR3 length equals 14 residues. Germline-derived CDR1 and CDR2 are MNHEY and SVGAGI. Trimming pared 2 bases from V and 6 bases from J, leaving 13 bases between. The CDR3 coding sequence is TGTGCCAGCAGTTACGGGGAGGTAATCGCTGAAGCTTTCTTT. Translation gives CASSYGEVIAEAFF.

The chain combines TRBV25-1 with TRBJ2-2; 8 bases map to TRBD2. Trimming took 5 bases from V and 6 from J; bases not matched to a gene: 11. This CDR3 is 16 amino acids long. Germline V gene lookup returns CDR1 MGHDK and CDR2 SYGVNS. This CDR3 is CASSRQTSAFSGELFF. In DNA form, the CDR3 reads TGTGCCAGCAGTCGTCAGACTAGCGCCTTCTCCGGGGAGCTGTTTTTT. Variable domain in full (rest from reference TRBV25-1 and TRBJ2-2): EADIYQTPRYLVIGTGKKITLECSQTMGHDKMYWYQQDPGMELHLIHYSYGVNSTEKGDLSSESTVSRIRTEHFPLTLESARPSHTSQYLCASSRQTSAFSGELFFGEGSRLTVL.

The V call is TRBV18, the J call TRBJ1-3; D may be TRBD1 (6 bases). Trimming left V 1 base short and J 0 bases short, with 13 bases between. The CDR3 is 17 amino acids. Germline V gene lookup returns CDR1 KGHSH and CDR2 LQKENI. CDR3 DNA sequence: TGTGCCAGCTCACCACTGGGACACCAGAGCTCTGGAAACACCATATATTTT. Translated, it gives CASSPLGHQSSGNTIYF.

The rearrangement uses TRBV9 and TRBJ1-4, with TRBD1 as a possible D gene (5 bases). CDR3 length: 14 amino acids. Looked up from germline, CDR1 is SGDLS and CDR2 is YYNGEE. V lost 0 bases to trimming and J lost 8 bases, with 11 bases between them. CDR3 DNA sequence: TGTGCCAGCAGCGTAGGGCCGACAGCCGAAAAACTGTTTTTT. Encoded protein: CASSVGPTAEKLFF.